This T cell receptor beta chain appears in the sequencing data of a study of blood T cells in healthy people across ages. Overall study results and limits: It was the long-lived donors that had more naive CD4+ cells and higher diversity than aged donors.

A note on this clonotype: Its cognate antigen is unknown.

It was with a sample-barcoded 5' primer and a J-beta primer mix that a second PCR of roughly 7 to 12 cycles was run. Every cDNA was tagged by a template-switch adaptor with 12 random nucleotides. In TCRdb, the 5' RACE reads were re-called with MiXCR into one record per CDR3 protein. The data show 700,000 to 950,000 distinct CDR3 sequences, with about three fifths seen just once and approximately 20% held by the top ten. Total RNA, at least 6 micrograms per sample, was extracted from PBMCs. V lost 0 bases, J lost 2 bases, and 14 bases lay in between. The germline gives CDR1 LGHNA, CDR2 YSLEER. The CDR3 extends over 16 amino acids.

Sequencing input: blood. This rearrangement joins TRBV4-3 to TRBJ2-7; D unclear. This receptor was obtained from a man aged 25-45 years in good health. CDR3 coding DNA: TGCGCCAGCAGCCAAGAGTACTACGTGAAGACCTACGAGCAGTACTTC. Translation: CASSQEYYVKTYEQYF.